This entry lists 10 T cell receptor beta chains sequenced from one sample in a study of blood T cell repertoires in COVID-19. Assay: immunoSEQ multiplex PCR; the TCRdb copy retains only in-frame clones and omits some. The sample includes more than 200,000 clones, more than 65% of them seen just once. The sample was peripheral blood. The receptors originated from a middle-aged man with active or convalescent COVID-19.

This sequence joins TRBV19 and TRBJ1-2; 8 bases map to TRBD1. The V gene's germline CDR1 is LNHDA and CDR2 SQIVND (reference sequence). The J segment lost 4 bases and the V segment lost 6 bases, leaving 7 bases of the junction unmatched. The CDR3 is made up of 14 amino acids. The DNA for the CDR3 is TGTGCCAGTAGACAGGGGGTAAATCTCTATGGCTACACCTTC. Protein product: CASRQGVNLYGYTF. Complete variable domain (other parts from reference TRBV19 and TRBJ1-2): DGGITQSPKYLFRKEGQNVTLSCEQNLNHDAMYWYRQDPGQGLRLIYYSQIVNDFQKGDIAEGYSVSREKKESFPLTVTSAQKNPTAFYLCASRQGVNLYGYTFGSGTRLTVV.

The V and J genes are TRBV19 and TRBJ1-2; TRBD1 might be the D (5 bases). The CDR3 extends over 14 amino acids. Trimming shortened V by 3 bases and J by 3 bases, and 11 bases separated the two germline ends. Germline lookup yields CDR1 LNHDA and CDR2 SQIVND (reference sequence). In DNA, the CDR3 is TGTGCCAGTAGTATTCCAGGGATCGACTATGGCTACACCTTC. Protein product: CASSIPGIDYGYTF.

This clone showed up just once. The chain employs TRBV2 and TRBJ2-3; 14 nucleotides match TRBD2. V was clipped by 8 bases and J by 1 base; unmatched bases: 11. CDR1 and CDR2 (germline): SNHLY, FYNNEI. This CDR3 is built from 18 residues. CDR3 region: CASGGSRGLAGGTDTQYF. CDR3 nucleotide sequence: TGTGCCAGCGGGGGGTCCCGGGGACTAGCGGGGGGCACAGATACGCAGTATTTT.

The chain couples TRBV5-1 to TRBJ1-2, with no clear D. Germline CDR1 reads SGHRS; CDR2 reads YFSETQ. The CDR3 spans 15 residues. The ends were cut back, 0 bases at V and 4 bases at J, with 13 bases in the middle. The CDR3 DNA reads as TGCGCCAGCAGCTTGGACTCAGAAAGGAGCTATGGCTACACCTTC. Translating gives CASSLDSERSYGYTF.

The gene calls are TRBV5-4 and TRBJ1-4; maybe TRBD1 (5 bases). Germline assignment: CDR1 SGHNT and CDR2 YYREEE (reference sequence). Trimming removed 5 bases at V and 0 bases at J, with 8 bases between. The CDR3 consists of 14 residues. This chain's CDR3 is CASRRDATNEKLFF. The CDR3 DNA reads TGTGCCAGCAGGCGGGACGCAACTAATGAAAAACTGTTTTTT.

V is TRBV6-1 and J is TRBJ2-7; D perhaps matches TRBD1 (5 bases). Germline assignment: CDR1 MNHNS and CDR2 SASEGT. The V end was cut by 3 bases, the J end by 3 bases, with 15 bases between. The CDR3 has 15 amino acids. The chain's CDR3 is CASSESYGHLYEQYF. The CDR3 bases are TGTGCCAGCAGTGAGTCCTACGGACACCTCTACGAGCAGTACTTC.

The CDR3 DNA sequence: TGTGCCTGGAGTCCCATTCCCGGAAACACCATATATTTT. Translating it yields CAWSPIPGNTIYF. J is TRBJ1-3 and V is TRBV30; the D is unclear. Trimming stripped 2 bases from V and 4 bases from J, with 9 bases between. This CDR3 region has 13 residues. Germline V gene data show CDR1 as GTSNPN and CDR2 as SVGIG (reference sequence).

The chain has TRBV16 and TRBJ1-2; D possibly corresponds to TRBD1 (5 bases). This CDR3 has 14 amino acids. V lost 3 bases to trimming and J lost 4 bases, with 12 bases between them. Germline V gene sequence: CDR1 KGHSY, CDR2 FQNENV. In DNA, the CDR3 is TGTGCCAGCAGCCAGGGGCAGGGCTTCTATGGCTACACCTTC. Amino acid sequence: CASSQGQGFYGYTF.

The chain combines TRBV7-8 with TRBJ2-5, with TRBD1 matching over 12 bases. Germline assignment: CDR1 SGHVS and CDR2 FQNEAQ. V shed 3 bases, J shed 5 bases, and the junction held 13 bases outside the gene matches. The CDR3 sequence is 18 residues long. The CDR3 DNA reads TGTGCCAGCAGCTTTGGTCCGGGACAGGGGGCGTCACGGGAGACCCAGTACTTC. Protein: CASSFGPGQGASRETQYF.

The chain couples TRBV14 to TRBJ1-6; TRBD1 agrees at 10 bases. With 8 bases clipped from V and 7 bases from J, the junction kept 5 bases outside the gene matches. CDR1 is SGHDN, CDR2 FVKESK, per germline. The CDR3 totals 14 residues. The CDR3, as DNA: TGTGCCAGCTCCCGGGACAGGGGAAATTCACCCCTCCACTTT. Its protein is CASSRDRGNSPLHF. The full variable domain, its missing parts supplied by reference TRBV14 and TRBJ1-6, is EAGVTQFPSHSVIEKGQTVTLRCDPISGHDNLYWYRRVMGKEIKFLLHFVKESKQDESGMPNNRFLAERTGGTYSTLKVQPAELEDSGVYFCASSRDRGNSPLHFGNGTRLTVT.